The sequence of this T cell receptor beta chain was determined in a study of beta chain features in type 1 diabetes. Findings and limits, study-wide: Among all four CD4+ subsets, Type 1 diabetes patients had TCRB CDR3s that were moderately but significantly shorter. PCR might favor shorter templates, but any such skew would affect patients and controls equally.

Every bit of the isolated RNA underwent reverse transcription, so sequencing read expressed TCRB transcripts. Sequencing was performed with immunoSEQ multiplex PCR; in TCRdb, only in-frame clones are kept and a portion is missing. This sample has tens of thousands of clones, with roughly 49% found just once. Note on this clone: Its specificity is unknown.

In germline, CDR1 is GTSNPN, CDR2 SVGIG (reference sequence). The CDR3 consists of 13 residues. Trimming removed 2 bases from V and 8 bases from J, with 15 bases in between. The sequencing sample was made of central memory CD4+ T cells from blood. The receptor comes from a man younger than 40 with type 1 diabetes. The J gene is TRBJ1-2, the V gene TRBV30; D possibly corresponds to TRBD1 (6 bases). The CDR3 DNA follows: TGTGCCTGGAGTAGGCAACAGGGCGCGGGCTACACCTTC. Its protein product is CAWSRQQGAGYTF.